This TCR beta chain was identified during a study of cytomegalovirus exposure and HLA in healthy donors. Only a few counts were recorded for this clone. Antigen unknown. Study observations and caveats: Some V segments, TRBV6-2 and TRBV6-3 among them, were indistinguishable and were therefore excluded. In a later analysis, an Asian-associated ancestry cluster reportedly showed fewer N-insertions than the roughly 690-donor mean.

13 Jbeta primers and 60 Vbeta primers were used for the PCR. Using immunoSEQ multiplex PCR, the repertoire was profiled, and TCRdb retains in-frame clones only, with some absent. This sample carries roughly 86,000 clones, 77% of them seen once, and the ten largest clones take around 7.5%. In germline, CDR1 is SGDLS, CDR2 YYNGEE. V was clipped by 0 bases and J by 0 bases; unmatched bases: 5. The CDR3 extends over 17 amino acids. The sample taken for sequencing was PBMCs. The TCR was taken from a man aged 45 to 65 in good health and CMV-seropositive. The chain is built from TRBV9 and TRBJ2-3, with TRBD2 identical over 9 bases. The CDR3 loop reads CASSVEPSGASTDTQYF. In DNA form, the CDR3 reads TGTGCCAGCAGCGTAGAGCCTAGCGGGGCTAGCACAGATACGCAGTATTTT.